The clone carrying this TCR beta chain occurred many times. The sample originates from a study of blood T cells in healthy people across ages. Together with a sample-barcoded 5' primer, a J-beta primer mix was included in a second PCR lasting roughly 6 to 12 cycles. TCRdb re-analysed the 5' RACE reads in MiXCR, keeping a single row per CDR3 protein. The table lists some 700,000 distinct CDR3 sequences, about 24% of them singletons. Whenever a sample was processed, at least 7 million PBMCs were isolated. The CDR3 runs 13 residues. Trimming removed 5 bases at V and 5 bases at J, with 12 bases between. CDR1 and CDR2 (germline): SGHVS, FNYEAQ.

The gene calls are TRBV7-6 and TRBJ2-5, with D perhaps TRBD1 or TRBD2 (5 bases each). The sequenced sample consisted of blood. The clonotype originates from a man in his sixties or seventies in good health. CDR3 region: CASSPEGWETQYF. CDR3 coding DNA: TGTGCCAGCAGCCCTGAGGGGTGGGAGACCCAGTACTTC.